This T cell receptor beta chain was sequenced during a study of blood T cell repertoires in COVID-19 (dated by TCRdb to 2018 to 2021). Broadly, across the study: Collaborator samples came from the United States, Italy and Spain and covered acute and convalescent phases of COVID-19. The material from the prospective study consisted of cDNA or gDNA derived from T cells, B-cell-depleted T cells, or PBMCs. Subjects who had been exposed to COVID-19, were actively infected with it, or had recovered from it provided the deeply sampled blood TCRbeta repertoires that made up the dataset. The repertoires were released in a freely available public database intended as a resource for research on the immune response to SARS-CoV-2. Samples were obtained from the ongoing ImmuneRACE study (first 160 participants) and from 1,254 subjects provided by 6 global collaborators. The sample metadata nearly always contained a de-identified subject ID, COVID-19 status, age in years and sex. HLA class I and class II types, where available, came from metadata supplied by the sample provider rather than from assay-based typing.

TCRbeta CDR3 regions were amplified from genomic DNA using the immunoSEQ Assay, a bias-controlled multiplex PCR. Regarding the original processing steps: The number of nucleated cells in each sample was estimated by amplification of reference gene primers within the assay. To quantify the absolute abundance of each unique TCRbeta CDR3 rearrangement, sequence reads were collapsed and filtered. For each sample, productive Simpson clonality was calculated as the square root of Simpson's diversity index over productive rearrangements. Imported from immuneACCESS, the table was reduced by TCRdb to in-frame sequences with V and J called. These copies leave out some clones; in studies compared against another copy, an unresolved V gene accounts for under half, and the cause of the remainder is not known. The V and J calls and clone size come from that table; D and trimming were worked out from the DNA. The sample yields 200,000 or so clones; approximately 79% were counted once. Approximately 5.4% of the sample belongs to the ten largest clones.

Broader findings and caveats from the paper: The amount of clinical and demographic metadata varied by source and participant and was provided uncurated.

Ends trimmed: V by 7 bases, J by 4 bases; bases unmatched to a gene: 8. CDR1 and CDR2 (SQVTM, ANQGSEA) derive from the germline V gene. The CDR3 has 14 amino acids, counting the end cysteine and phenylalanine. The CDR3 DNA has 42 bases and is translated from base 1. The collaborating institutions used their own protocols to collect whole blood in K2EDTA tubes. Collaborator samples were shipped for TCRbeta analysis as frozen whole blood, isolated PBMCs, or DNA extracted from either sample type. In regard to this clone: Its binding antigen is unknown. Per-nucleotide qualities are absent, and no much larger clonotype sits a single base away.

The chain couples TRBV29-1 to TRBJ2-5, with 11 central nucleotides matching TRBD1. Material for sequencing was peripheral blood. The TCR was taken from a human donor in a cohort sampled during active COVID-19. The DNA sequence reads TGCAGCGCCCGGACAGGGGGCGGATTAGAGACCCAGTACTTC. The encoded protein is CSARTGGGLETQYF.